This TCR beta chain was recorded in a study of cytomegalovirus exposure and HLA in healthy donors (TCRdb year 2017). For context, the study as a whole: An earlier analysis of 587 of the donors reported more than 250 Gb of sequence data and 100 million to 130 million unique TCR beta sequences from around 200 million T cells. An earlier analysis of around 580 of the donors used high-throughput TCR beta sequencing to judge whether each TCR beta V gene segment behaved as functional or pseudogenic. In a later genetic analysis, genome-wide SNP genotypes for about three fifths of the roughly 670 donors were used, and that subset was treated as a discovery cohort. Of the roughly 410 genotyped donors, 81% were placed in the genetic ancestry cluster associated with self-reported Caucasian donors. Using immunosequencing, the study profiled T cell repertoires from 500 to 800 subjects and related those repertoires to cytomegalovirus serostatus. Around 320 gigabases of sequencing data and 70 million to 100 million unique TCR sequences were included in an early release covering roughly 600 HLA-typed donors. The study combined high-throughput TCR immunosequencing, statistical association of individual TCRs with disease status, and machine learning to predict cytomegalovirus infection status. The number of typed donors differed by locus: roughly 629-640 for A, B, C, DRB1 and DQB1; 522 for DQA1; 606 for DPA1; and about 450 for DPB1. Besides the first cohort of roughly 660 subjects, a separate validation cohort made up of about 120 different subjects was used. Rather than using new phenotypic data, the later analysis identified candidate immune exposures from TCR beta sequences and from how often those sequences occurred across donors. The aim of the study was to test whether cataloging public T cell receptors could identify signatures of past pathogen exposure. HLA typing covered class I and class II loci at four-digit resolution. Every discovery cohort repertoire had been produced on one sequencing platform. On average, around 240,000 unique TCR beta nucleotide sequences were sequenced per donor among some 430 genotyped donors of the cohort, with roughly 18% of those sequences being non-productive. Because of strong linkage in the cohort, 5 or 6 DR-DQ haplotypes were treated as single units for association and clustering. Donor age, sex, ethnicity and CMV serostatus were compiled alongside the repertoire data. A later analysis re-analyzed previously published TCR beta repertoires from hundreds of donors and added high-resolution HLA genotyping to study TCR occurrence patterns. What the research found in general, with its limitations: Most CMV-associated TCR beta chains appeared to be HLA-restricted in a later analysis, and the HLA associations seemed to be driven largely by CMV exposure. Three of the identified cytomegalovirus-associated TCR beta chains were confirmed in vitro to be specific for cytomegalovirus antigens. A later analysis associated about 17,000 TCR beta sequences with specific HLA alleles at a false discovery rate of 0.05. The classifier was reported to diagnose cytomegalovirus status with high specificity and sensitivity in both the original cohort and the validation cohort. An earlier analysis of around 500 of the donors showed that most TCR beta V segments appeared in productive rearrangements either about 87% or about 30% of the time, which broadly matched IMGT annotations. Because HLA typing was missing for some donors at each locus, association tests included only the typed subset. In this cohort, only TCR beta chains were sequenced, and detectable features were limited by the absence of alpha or paired-chain data. The presence/absence analyses assumed that sequencing depth was roughly uniform across donors, and that assumption may not be true. CMV serostatus was the only immune exposure information available for the cohort. According to a later analysis, TCR association rates differed among HLA loci, with DRB1 alleles showing the most associated TCRs and HLA-C alleles showing the fewest. A later genetic analysis reported fewer N-insertions in productive TCRs among donors in an Asian-associated ancestry cluster than the roughly 620-donor mean. A further reported finding was that TCR beta sequences accurately predicted the HLA-A and HLA-B alleles for most subjects in the first cohort. Strong co-occurrence of HLA alleles, especially DR and DQ, made assigning TCR associations to individual alleles difficult. Compared with equally common non-associated chains, HLA-associated TCR beta chains in a later analysis were more clonally expanded and had lower generation probabilities. Correlated functional status among segregating V segments might reflect linkage disequilibrium, but an unknown experimental factor could not be ruled out. The authors suggested that the approach could potentially be extended to other disease states and immunological phenotypes. Most TCR sequences were seen in very few donors, while some public TCRs were found in many individuals. Because the 87-base-pair reads could not distinguish some IMGT-functional V segments, including TRBV6-2 and TRBV6-3, those segments were excluded. Because counts were too low, 15 or so rarely observed V segments, including chromosome 9 orphons, were excluded from the earlier analysis of 587 of the donors. V-gene and J-gene trimming of TCR beta chains was associated with a missense DCLRE1C variant in a later genetic analysis, and the association was replicated in an independent cohort. A cluster of highly shared sequence variants was judged likely to represent a technical artifact of the sequencing pipeline. In a later analysis, several top co-occurrence clusters were reported to appear linked to parvovirus B19, influenza, CMV and Epstein-Barr virus. In the study, approximately 150 TCR beta chains were listed as associated with cytomegalovirus.

Turning to this clone: Its cognate antigen has yet to be identified.

The germline V gene (reference sequence) provides CDR1 MNHEY and CDR2 SMNVEV. Germline trimming: 4 bases from V, 7 bases from J; junction bases outside gene matches: 10. Inclusive of the bounding cysteine and phenylalanine, the CDR3 is 15 residues long. Just CDR3 DNA is preserved here, 45 bases in frame from base 1. The library was obtained by the immunoSEQ multiplex PCR assay. For the multiplex PCR, a mixture combining 60 forward primers for TCR Vbeta segments and 13 reverse primers for TCR Jbeta segments was used. The CDR3 region of rearranged TCR beta genes was amplified from genomic DNA by a multiplex PCR assay. The Illumina HiSeq System was used to sequence the amplified TCR beta libraries as 87-base-pair reads. The authors processed their data as follows. A later analysis tallied roughly 78 million unique TCR beta chains across the 660 or so repertoires, and about 10 million of those chains were shared by two or more donors. Raw reads were error-corrected and collapsed into unique sequences with a nearest-neighbor algorithm that merged closely related sequences to remove PCR and sequencing errors. V, D and J gene segments were assigned by aligning CDR3 sequences to IMGT reference sequences. For a sequence to be retained, a match of at least six nucleotides to both a V gene segment and a J gene segment was required. A rearrangement was called productive if the CDR3 had no stop codons and remained in frame with V and J, and every other rearrangement was called non-productive. CDR3 was defined by IMGT convention, running from the second conserved V-encoded cysteine to the conserved J-encoded phenylalanine. Sequences without an unambiguous match to a single V gene segment were excluded from the earlier analysis of about 640 of the donors. In an earlier analysis of around 600 of the donors, V segments were called functional above 56.7% productive rearrangements and were called segregating when the between-donor standard deviation exceeded 5%. A statistical classification framework was built for diagnosing cytomegalovirus status from the catalog of TCR beta chain sequences. V and J gene assignment, in a later analysis, came from comparing TCR nucleotide sequences with IMGT/GENE-DB human TR gene sequences. Using the TCRdist pipeline, a later analysis assigned CDR3 sequences along with most-parsimonious VDJ recombination scenarios. A later analysis defined each TCR beta chain by its CDR3 amino acid sequence plus V-gene family, and excluded reads lacking a unique V-gene family. As a way to deal with suspected cross-contamination and a sequencing artifact, a later analysis dropped roughly 620 nucleotide sequences that were highly shared and had low generation probability. In a later analysis, a clonal expansion index for each public chain was calculated from normalized within-repertoire ranks of inferred template counts. A later analysis computed generation probabilities with a VDJ recombination model fitted to out-of-frame rearrangements, and checked the results against IGoR. In a later analysis, hypergeometric tests were used to score TCR-TCR, TCR-HLA and TCR-CMV co-occurrence, with a repertoire-size bias correction applied to TCR pairs. In a later analysis, false discovery rates were estimated by permuting HLA or CMV assignments 20 times. In a later analysis, co-occurring TCRs were grouped using DBSCAN, and TCRdist sequence similarity was added for clustering within HLA-allele-positive subsets. Repertoires with fewer than 30,000 or more than 120,000 public chains, plus five repertoires with anomalous nucleotide sharing, were excluded from co-occurrence clustering. TCRdb limited this immuneACCESS table to in-frame rearrangements with V and J called. A share of clones is missing; checked studies link under half to unresolved V genes, and the rest is unexplained. The DNA gave D and trimming, while V, J and clone size come from that table. The table for this sample shows approximately 140,000 clones. The leading ten clones occupy 1.5% to 2% of the sample.

The cohort comprised fewer than 750 healthy bone marrow donors. At the time of sampling, all cohort members were nominally healthy, though unrecorded immune exposures were likely present. The donor tested CMV seronegative and was one of the 352 seronegative cohort members. Every donor gave a peripheral blood sample, and the peripheral blood mononuclear cells from that sample were used for TCR beta sequencing. Genomic DNA was extracted from the blood cell samples with the Qiagen DNeasy Blood Extraction Kit. The receptor was isolated from a woman between 50 and 59 years old in good health and CMV-seronegative. The V gene is TRBV27 and the J gene is TRBJ1-1; TRBD1 agrees with 9 junctional bases. The sequencing sample was made of PBMCs. CDR3 reads: CASSSFSGTGNEAFF. The DNA sequence is as follows: TGTGCCAGCAGTTCCTTCTCCGGGACAGGGAATGAAGCTTTCTTT.